The 29 T cell receptor beta chains below were found in one sample sequenced in a study of blood T cell repertoires in COVID-19. Clones were sequenced by immunoSEQ multiplex PCR, and TCRdb holds only the in-frame ones, with some missing. The sample carries about 300,000 clones, roughly 85% recorded once. Sequenced: PBMCs or T cells enriched from blood (not recorded which). These receptors came from a woman younger than 45 who had recovered from COVID-19.

This chain uses TRBV30 with TRBJ2-7, with 8 bases fitting TRBD1. CDR1 and CDR2 (germline): GTSNPN, SVGIG (reference sequence). This CDR3 comprises 14 residues. J gave up 4 bases and V 4 bases, and 9 bases lay outside the gene matches. Here the CDR3 DNA reads TGTGCCTGGAATCAGGGGGCGGGCGGATACGAGCAGTACTTC. It codes for CAWNQGAGGYEQYF.

The chain combines TRBV6-5 with TRBJ2-2; the D is unclear. V shed 7 bases and J shed 6 bases, with 12 bases lying between them. CDR3 size: 13 residues. In germline, CDR1 is MNHEY, CDR2 SVGAGI. The CDR3 DNA follows: TGTGCCAGCATCAAACCGGGTTCCGGGGAGCTGTTTTTT. Encoded protein: CASIKPGSGELFF.

V usage is TRBV5-4 and J usage is TRBJ2-7; D is perhaps TRBD1 (6 bases). This CDR3 contains 14 residues. Germline CDR1 is SGHNT and CDR2 is YYREEE (reference sequence). V lost 0 bases and J 2 bases, leaving 9 bases between the germline ends. The chain's CDR3 is CASSLEAGAYEQYF. CDR3 DNA: TGTGCCAGCAGCTTGGAGGCAGGGGCCTACGAGCAGTACTTC.

V usage is TRBV4-2 and J usage is TRBJ1-6, with D possibly TRBD1 on 6 matching bases. V lost 3 bases to trimming and J lost 8 bases, with 17 bases between them. Germline V CDR1 and CDR2: LGHNA, YNFKEQ. The CDR3 is 16 amino acids. The CDR3 sequence: CASSQEPGHFDSPLHF. In nucleotides, the CDR3 is TGTGCCAGCAGCCAGGAACCGGGACATTTTGATTCACCCCTCCACTTT.

In DNA form, the CDR3 reads TGTGCCAGCAGCTTAGGATCAGGGGGTGTCAATTCACCCCTCCACTTT. Its protein is CASSLGSGGVNSPLHF. The V call is TRBV13, the J call TRBJ1-6; 7 bases are a match to TRBD1. The J segment lost 7 bases and the V segment lost 0 bases, leaving 6 bases of the junction unmatched. CDR3 length: 16 residues. Germline CDR1 PRHDT, CDR2 FYEKMQ (reference sequence).

This clone was counted a single time. V gene TRBV9 combines with J gene TRBJ1-5, with 9 bases aligning to TRBD1. The CDR3 is 14 residues long. Germline lookup yields CDR1 SGDLS and CDR2 YYNGEE. Trimming at V came to 2 bases and at J to 5 bases, leaving 2 bases not matched to a gene. CDR3 nucleotide sequence: TGTGCCAGCAGCGTGACAGGGGGAGATCAGCCCCAGCATTTT. The encoded protein is CASSVTGGDQPQHF.

The gene calls are TRBV6-1 and TRBJ1-2, with 7 bases aligning to TRBD1. CDR3 length equals 14 residues. CDR1 MNHNS and CDR2 SASEGT come from the germline V gene. With 5 bases clipped from V and 6 bases from J, the junction kept 9 bases outside the gene matches. CDR3 bases: TGTGCCAGCAGTTTCCAGACAGGGAGTCATGGCTACACCTTC. As protein: CASSFQTGSHGYTF.

The V and J genes are TRBV5-1 and TRBJ1-5; 10 bases line up with TRBD1. The junction had 5 bases not matched to a gene; V was cut back by 4 bases and J by 4 bases. CDR3 length equals 15 residues. Per the germline V gene, CDR1 is SGHRS and CDR2 is YFSETQ. DNA for the CDR3: TGCGCCAGCAGCCTTGGGACAGGGGCTAATCAGCCCCAGCATTTT. Its protein product is CASSLGTGANQPQHF.

The chain couples TRBV4-3 to TRBJ1-5; 10 bases align to TRBD1. With V trimmed by 0 bases and J by 6 bases, 8 bases remained unmatched. This CDR3 comprises 17 residues. Germline CDR1 is LGHNA and CDR2 is YSLEER. The CDR3 loop is CASSQDRRTGGGQPQHF. Here the CDR3 DNA reads TGCGCCAGCAGCCAAGATCGGAGGACAGGGGGAGGTCAGCCCCAGCATTTT.

CDR3 amino acids: CASSVATGRGETQYF. The CDR3 DNA is TGTGCCAGCAGCGTAGCTACGGGCAGGGGTGAGACCCAGTACTTC. The J gene is TRBJ2-5, the V gene TRBV9; D may be TRBD1 (6 bases). Deletions cut 0 bases from V and 5 bases from J, with 14 bases between. CDR3 length: 15 residues. From germline, CDR1 is SGDLS and CDR2 YYNGEE.

This sequence joins TRBV6-5 and TRBJ1-1; D is possibly TRBD1 (6 bases). There are 14 residues in the CDR3. Germline V gene lookup returns CDR1 MNHEY and CDR2 SVGAGI. V lost 7 bases, J lost 3 bases, and 15 bases lay in between. Here the CDR3 DNA reads TGTGCCAGCAAGTTAACCGGGACATACACTGAAGCTTTCTTT. Protein sequence: CASKLTGTYTEAFF.

This sequence joins TRBV5-4 and TRBJ2-7, with a tentative D call TRBD2 (6 bases). V lost 3 bases, J lost 7 bases, and 20 bases lay in between. This CDR3 is built from 15 residues. Germline V gives CDR1 SGHNT, CDR2 YYREEE (reference sequence). The CDR3, as DNA: TGTGCCAGCAGCTCTGGTCGGGACTTGGTGAGGGAGCAGTACTTC. Encoded protein: CASSSGRDLVREQYF.

The table lists this clone with a few counts. The chain links TRBV12-3 or TRBV12-4 to TRBJ1-2; 7 positions match TRBD1. After removal of 6 bases from V and 3 bases from J, the junction contained 4 bases not matched to a gene. This CDR3 region has 13 residues. The CDR3 coding sequence is TGTGCCAGCAGAAAGACAGGGTACTATGGCTACACCTTC. Its translation is CASRKTGYYGYTF.

The rearrangement uses TRBV27 and TRBJ1-1; TRBD1 matches at 7 bases. CDR1 MNHEY and CDR2 SMNVEV come from the germline V gene (reference sequence). The trim removed 5 bases at V and 6 bases at J, leaving 15 bases unmatched. The CDR3 sequence is 16 residues long. The CDR3 reads CASSNRQGRGGAEAFF. CDR3 in DNA: TGTGCCAGCAGTAACCGACAGGGCCGGGGCGGCGCTGAAGCTTTCTTT.

The chain combines TRBV4-1 with TRBJ1-2, with TRBD1 identical over 10 bases. The V segment lost 4 bases and the J segment 4 bases; nucleotides outside the gene matches: 15. The germline V gene has CDR1 MGHRA and CDR2 YSYEKL. The CDR3 is 18 amino acids. The CDR3 loop reads CASSPDRVWDRGGYGYTF. The CDR3 nucleotides read TGCGCCAGCAGCCCAGACCGGGTGTGGGACAGGGGAGGCTATGGCTACACCTTC.

This clone has a single count. The sample carries other DNA sequences with the same CDR3. The gene calls are TRBV2 and TRBJ1-5; 8 nucleotides agree with TRBD1. The CDR3 runs 15 residues. V was clipped by 1 base and J by 4 bases; unmatched bases: 3. CDR1 is SNHLY, CDR2 FYNNEI, per germline. CDR3 sequence reads: CASSEGGQGNQPQHF. The DNA for the CDR3 is TGTGCCAGCAGTGAAGGAGGACAGGGAAATCAGCCCCAGCATTTT.

This chain uses TRBV4-3 with TRBJ2-1; D uncertain. V lost 0 bases and J lost 6, with 9 bases in between. Germline CDR1 is LGHNA and CDR2 is YSLEER. This CDR3 has 14 amino acids. The CDR3 here is CASSQERLLNEQFF. In DNA form, the CDR3 reads TGCGCCAGCAGCCAAGAGCGGCTGCTCAATGAGCAGTTCTTC.

This clone was detected only once. CDR3 amino acids: CATSRGDRQDEKLFF. DNA of the CDR3: TGTGCCACCAGCAGGGGTGACCGTCAGGATGAAAAACTGTTTTTT. The chain has TRBV15 and TRBJ1-4, with D unresolved. This CDR3 comprises 15 residues. Per the germline V gene, CDR1 is LNHNV and CDR2 is YYDKDF (reference sequence). The V and J ends lost 3 bases and 6 bases respectively, with 14 bases between them.

This clone occurred once. This chain uses TRBV19 with TRBJ2-4; 9 nucleotides match TRBD1. With V trimmed by 6 bases and J by 1 base, 4 bases remained unmatched. Germline V gene lookup returns CDR1 LNHDA and CDR2 SQIVND (reference sequence). This CDR3 has 15 residues. The CDR3 here is CASRGDREAKNIQYF. The CDR3 bases are TGTGCCAGTAGGGGGGACAGGGAGGCCAAAAACATTCAGTACTTC.

V usage is TRBV11-1 and J usage is TRBJ1-1, with D maybe TRBD1 (6 bases). This CDR3 is 16 amino acids long. The germline V gene has CDR1 SGHAT and CDR2 FQDESV (reference sequence). V lost 2 bases and J 1 base, leaving 14 bases between the germline ends. CDR3 in amino acids: CASSLLPTGPNTEAFF. CDR3 nucleotide sequence: TGTGCCAGCAGCTTACTCCCGACAGGCCCGAACACTGAAGCTTTCTTT.

This rearrangement joins TRBV18 to TRBJ2-3, with 11 bases matching TRBD2. Germline values: CDR1 KGHSH, CDR2 LQKENI. The CDR3 totals 17 residues. The V gene end was trimmed by 4 bases and the J gene end by 1 base; junction bases not matched to a gene: 7. Here the CDR3 reads CASSLVAGGQGTDTQYF. Here the CDR3 DNA reads TGTGCCAGCTCACTCGTAGCGGGGGGGCAAGGCACAGATACGCAGTATTTT.

The chain joins TRBV9 to TRBJ2-1; TRBD2 agrees at 14 bases. V trimming: 4 bases; J trimming: 11 bases; junction bases outside the gene matches: 11. The germline V gene has CDR1 SGDLS and CDR2 YYNGEE. This CDR3 has 16 amino acids. CDR3: CASSPGTSGGREKQFF. CDR3 bases: TGTGCCAGCAGCCCTGGGACTAGCGGGGGCCGGGAGAAGCAGTTCTTC.

This clone was seen just once. V is TRBV2 and J is TRBJ2-7, with 11 bases that match TRBD1. The germline CDR1 and CDR2 sequences are SNHLY and FYNNEI. V gave up 8 bases and J gave up 2 bases; unmatched junction bases: 11. CDR3 length equals 16 residues. The CDR3 DNA reads as TGTGCCAGCCAAAGGGGGGGACAGGGGGTTACCTACGAGCAGTACTTC. This sequence encodes CASQRGGQGVTYEQYF.

DNA for the CDR3: TGTGCCAGTAGTGCACAGGGGGCCCCTGGAAACACCATATATTTT. Amino acid sequence: CASSAQGAPGNTIYF. This chain links TRBV19 with TRBJ1-3; 9 bases align to TRBD1. CDR1 is LNHDA and CDR2 is SQIVND in the germline V gene (reference sequence). Trimming took 5 bases from V and 2 from J; bases not matched to a gene: 4. The CDR3 runs 15 residues.

This chain joins TRBV27 and TRBJ1-2; 9 bases match TRBD1. The CDR3 spans 14 residues. V was pared by 6 bases and J by 7 bases, with 9 bases of the junction left unmatched. Germline assignment: CDR1 MNHEY and CDR2 SMNVEV (reference sequence). Written as DNA, the CDR3 is TGTGCCAGCAGCCACAGGGGGCTTCTGCCTGGCTACACCTTC. This encodes CASSHRGLLPGYTF.

This sequence joins TRBV5-6 and TRBJ2-3; TRBD2 matches 8 bases. Germline trimming cut 0 bases from V and 6 bases from J; bases unmatched to any gene: 6. The CDR3 is 15 amino acids. From germline, CDR1 is SGHDT and CDR2 YYEEEE. The CDR3 spells CASSLGGGGFDTQYF. The CDR3 nucleotides are TGTGCCAGCAGCTTGGGTGGCGGGGGGTTTGATACGCAGTATTTT. Drawing the rest from reference TRBV5-6 and TRBJ2-3, the complete variable domain is DAGVTQSPTHLIKTRGQQVTLRCSPKSGHDTVSWYQQALGQGPQFIFQYYEEEERQRGNFPDRFSGHQFPNYSSELNVNALLLGDSALYLCASSLGGGGFDTQYFGPGTRLTVL.

This clone showed up just once. The V and J genes are TRBV5-5 and TRBJ1-1, with TRBD1 identical over 8 bases. Germline V gives CDR1 SGHKS, CDR2 YYEKEE (reference sequence). V dropped 4 bases and J dropped 3; count of bases not matched to a gene: 5. There are 14 residues in the CDR3. The CDR3 protein is CASSRGTGDTEAFF. CDR3 DNA sequence: TGTGCCAGCAGCCGGGGGACAGGCGACACTGAAGCTTTCTTT.

This chain connects TRBV4-1 to TRBJ1-5, with D hard to call. The V gene's germline CDR1 is MGHRA and CDR2 YSYEKL. Between the trimmed V and J ends, which lost 3 bases and 4 bases, there was a span of 10 bases. The length of the CDR3 is 14 residues. The CDR3 sequence: CASSQREGNQPQHF. The CDR3 DNA reads as TGCGCCAGCAGCCAGAGGGAAGGGAATCAGCCCCAGCATTTT.

Note on this clone: This CDR3 is also generated by other DNA sequences in the sample. The CDR3 sequence: CASSIGPTGGQPQHF. CDR3 coding DNA: TGTGCCAGTAGTATAGGGCCAACGGGGGGTCAGCCCCAGCATTTT. The V call is TRBV19, the J call TRBJ1-5; tentatively, D is TRBD1 (5 bases). V was trimmed by 1 base and J by 6 bases, leaving 13 bases between them. This CDR3 region has 15 residues. Germline values: CDR1 LNHDA, CDR2 SQIVND (reference sequence).